The rows below give T cell receptor beta chains drawn from one sample of a study of T cell repertoires in ileal Crohn's disease. Clones were sequenced by immunoSEQ multiplex PCR, and TCRdb holds only the in-frame ones, with some missing. The repertoire holds 12,000 or so clones, with 60% to 70% as singletons. Sequenced sample: ileal tissue. These receptors all stem from an adult with Crohn's disease. CDR3s include the opening cysteine and the closing phenylalanine or tryptophan. A D gene is named only where the DNA matches it firmly. Not all rows give a size; the values are once, few, many and, for expanded clones, a class.

TRBJ2-1 TRBD2 . TRBV28 TGTGCCAGCAGTTTCCCGGGGGGGGAAAGGGAGCAGTTCTTC CASSFPGGEREQFF
TRBJ1-1 . . TRBV30 TGTGCCTGGAGTCTAGGTGGTGGGGGTAGAGCTTTCTTT CAWSLGGGGRAFF
TRBJ1-4 TRBD1 . TRBV7-9 TGTGCCAGCAGTATTGGACAGGGCAGGGAAAAACTGTTTTTT CASSIGQGREKLFF
TRBJ2-1 TRBD2 . TRBV29-1 TGCAGCGCCACCCTAGCGGGGGTGTACAATGAGCAGTTCTTC CSATLAGVYNEQFF
TRBJ2-5 . . TRBV12-5 TGTGCTAGTGGTTTGACATCGGGGGTACAAGAGACCCAGTACTTC CASGLTSGVQETQYF
TRBJ1-5 . . TRBV19 TGTGCCAGTAGAAAAGACAGTTTTCAGCCCCAGCATTTT CASRKDSFQPQHF
TRBJ2-2 . . TRBV10-3 TGTGCCATCAGTGAACGGCAGGTGAACACCGGGGAGCTGTTTTTT CAISERQVNTGELFF
TRBJ1-1 TRBD1 few TRBV9 TGTGCCAGCAGTAACCGGGACAGGGGGGATCACACTGAAGCTTTCTTT CASSNRDRGDHTEAFF
TRBJ1-2 . few TRBV5-1 TGCGCCAGCAGCTTGGGTCAGGGGAGCCATGGCTACACCTTC CASSLGQGSHGYTF
TRBJ2-1 . . TRBV5-4 TGTGCCCTAAGGGGGGGGAATGAGCAGTTCTTC CALRGGNEQFF
TRBJ2-1 . once TRBV18 TGTGCCAGCTCAGTGGGGGCGTCGGATGAGCAGTTCTTC CASSVGASDEQFF
TRBJ1-2 TRBD1 . TRBV19 TGTGCCAGTAGTATCCAGGGGGATAGGGTAAGAGATGGCTACACCTTC CASSIQGDRVRDGYTF
TRBJ2-5 TRBD1 . TRBV27 TGTGCCAGCAGCCCTAGACAGGGAGAGACCCAGTACTTC CASSPRQGETQYF
TRBJ2-3 TRBD2 few TRBV6-1 TGTGCCAGCAGTGAAGAGGCTAGCGGGGCAGATACGCAGTATTTT CASSEEASGADTQYF
TRBJ2-7 TRBD1 few TRBV10-3 TGTGCCATCAGCGAACGGACAGGTTCCTACGAGCAGTACTTC CAISERTGSYEQYF
TRBJ2-3 . medium-sized TRBV20-1 TGCAGTGCTATCGGCACAGATACGCAGTATTTT CSAIGTDTQYF
TRBJ1-5 TRBD1 . TRBV12-5 TGTGCTAGTGGTTCCGGACAGGGAGGACAGCCCCAGCATTTT CASGSGQGGQPQHF